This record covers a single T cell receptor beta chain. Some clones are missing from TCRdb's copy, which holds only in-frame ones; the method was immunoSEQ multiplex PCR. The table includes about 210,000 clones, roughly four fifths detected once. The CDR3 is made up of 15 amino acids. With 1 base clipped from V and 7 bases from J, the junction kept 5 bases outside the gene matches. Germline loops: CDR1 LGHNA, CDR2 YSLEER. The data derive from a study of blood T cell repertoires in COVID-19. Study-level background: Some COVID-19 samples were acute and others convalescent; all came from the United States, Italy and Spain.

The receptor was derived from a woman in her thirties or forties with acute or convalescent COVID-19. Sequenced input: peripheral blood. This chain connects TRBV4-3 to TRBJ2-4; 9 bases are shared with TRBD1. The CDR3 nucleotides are TGCGCCAGCAGCCAAGTGGCGACAGGGGGTAACATTCAGTACTTC. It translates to CASSQVATGGNIQYF.